This entry lists 29 T cell receptor beta chains sequenced from one sample in a study of OX40 agonist ivuxolimab in advanced cancers. Assay used: immunoSEQ multiplex PCR; TCRdb lists only in-frame clones, some missing. Of about 58,000 clones detected, 75% to 90% appear once; the ten largest clones hold around 3.3%. Sequenced material: CD4+ or CD8+ T cells sorted from blood, taken in a trial of the OX40 agonist ivuxolimab. These receptors all come from an adult with an advanced solid tumor such as melanoma, head and neck, liver or kidney cancer.

The chain couples TRBV5-1 to TRBJ2-3; 10 bases fit TRBD2. In germline, CDR1 is SGHRS, CDR2 YFSETQ. This CDR3 region has 16 residues. J gave up 2 bases and V 5 bases, and 8 bases lay outside the gene matches. The CDR3 region is CASRPALAGSTDTQYF. The CDR3, as DNA: TGCGCCAGCAGACCCGCACTAGCGGGGTCCACAGATACGCAGTATTTT.

The gene calls are TRBV9 and TRBJ1-1; 11 bases agree with TRBD1. CDR3 length equals 15 residues. The J segment lost 4 bases and the V segment lost 2 bases, leaving 4 bases of the junction unmatched. Per germline, CDR1 SGDLS and CDR2 YYNGEE. The CDR3 nucleotides are TGTGCCAGCAGCGTCCGAGGGACAGGGGGCACTGAAGCTTTCTTT. The encoded protein is CASSVRGTGGTEAFF.

The chain carries TRBV28 and TRBJ2-7, with D perhaps given as TRBD1 or TRBD2 (5 bases each). Germline-derived CDR1 and CDR2 are MDHEN and SYDVKM. Trimming stripped 8 bases from V and 2 bases from J, with 10 bases between. The CDR3 spans 12 residues. CDR3 in amino acids: CASGGFAYEQYF. CDR3 bases: TGTGCCAGCGGGGGTTTCGCCTACGAGCAGTACTTC.

The chain employs TRBV27 and TRBJ1-1, with D perhaps TRBD1 (6 bases). Trimming left V 2 bases short and J 5 bases short, with 15 bases between. Germline loops: CDR1 MNHEY, CDR2 SMNVEV (reference sequence). The CDR3 runs to 15 residues. CDR3 DNA: TGTGCCAGCAGTTTAGTAGGGGGGGTAAAAACTGAAGCTTTCTTT. Its translation: CASSLVGGVKTEAFF.

The chain is built from TRBV7-9 and TRBJ1-1; D remains ambiguous. CDR1 is SEHNR and CDR2 is FQNEAQ in the germline V gene (reference sequence). The ends were cut back, 5 bases at V and 1 base at J, with 8 bases in the middle. The CDR3 runs 13 residues. This CDR3 reads CASSEDGNTEAFF. DNA for the CDR3: TGTGCCAGCAGCGAGGACGGGAACACTGAAGCTTTCTTT.

The chain joins TRBV7-3 to TRBJ2-5, with 9 bases fitting TRBD2. Germline trimming cut 1 base from V and 2 bases from J; bases unmatched to any gene: 5. Germline V gene sequence: CDR1 SGHTA, CDR2 FQGTGA. The CDR3 loop spans 16 amino acids. In nucleotides, the CDR3 is TGTGCCAGCAGCTTAAGTATTACTAGCGGGCAAGAGACCCAGTACTTC. Amino acid sequence: CASSLSITSGQETQYF.

The gene calls are TRBV19 and TRBJ2-7; weak D call: TRBD1 (6 bases). From germline, CDR1 is LNHDA and CDR2 SQIVND (reference sequence). The germline V and J ends were trimmed by 4 bases and 3 bases, with 16 bases remaining between them. The CDR3 sequence is 15 residues long. The CDR3 sequence is CASSRPGQSVYEQYF. CDR3 sequence (DNA): TGTGCCAGTAGTAGGCCGGGACAAAGTGTCTACGAGCAGTACTTC.

The chain is built from TRBV28 and TRBJ2-1; no definite D call. The CDR3 covers 14 residues. Germline CDR1 is MDHEN and CDR2 is SYDVKM. V was shortened by 3 bases and J by 6 bases, with 12 bases between the two germline ends. The CDR3: CASSFYGSRNEQFF. CDR3 in DNA: TGTGCCAGCAGTTTCTATGGGTCTCGCAATGAGCAGTTCTTC.

The rearrangement uses TRBV11-2 and TRBJ2-1; 7 bases fit TRBD2. The germline V gene has CDR1 SGHAT and CDR2 FQNNGV. J was trimmed by 4 bases and V by 5 bases; bases with no gene match: 8. The CDR3 has 15 residues. The CDR3 region has the DNA TGTGCCAGCAGCCCCCCCGGGGGGAGATACAATGAGCAGTTCTTC. Amino acids: CASSPPGGRYNEQFF.

The chain employs TRBV29-1 and TRBJ1-5; the D is unclear. With 4 bases removed from V and 2 bases from J, the gap between germline ends came to 9 bases. In germline, CDR1 is SQVTM, CDR2 ANQGSEA. This CDR3 has 13 amino acids. CDR3 sequence reads: CSVASQGNQPQHF. In nucleotides, the CDR3 is TGCAGCGTTGCAAGTCAGGGCAATCAGCCCCAGCATTTT.

The chain couples TRBV9 to TRBJ2-2; the match to TRBD1 covers 7 bases. Germline V gene sequence: CDR1 SGDLS, CDR2 YYNGEE. V was clipped by 0 bases and J by 2 bases; unmatched bases: 1. This CDR3 has 15 residues. The CDR3 DNA reads as TGTGCCAGCAGCGTAGGGGACAGTAACACCGGGGAGCTGTTTTTT. Its translation: CASSVGDSNTGELFF. The whole variable domain, remainder taken from reference TRBV9 and TRBJ2-2, is DSGVTQTPKHLITATGQRVTLRCSPRSGDLSVYWYQQSLDQGLQFLIQYYNGEERAKGNILERFSAQQFPDLHSELNLSSLELGDSALYFCASSVGDSNTGELFFGEGSRLTVL.

The V gene is TRBV6-4, the J gene TRBJ2-2, with D possibly being TRBD2 (7 bases). Trimming pared 5 bases from V and 5 bases from J, leaving 18 bases between. Germline CDR1 and CDR2: MRHNA and SNTAGT. This CDR3 region has 16 residues. The CDR3 protein is CASSNSMRGGTGELFF. For the CDR3, the DNA is TGTGCCAGCAGTAATTCGATGAGGGGGGGGACCGGGGAGCTGTTTTTT.

The chain recombines TRBV6-1 with TRBJ2-5; 12 bases match TRBD2. Trimming removed 4 bases from V and 5 bases from J; junction bases left unmatched: 8. Germline assignment: CDR1 MNHNS and CDR2 SASEGT. CDR3 length: 16 residues. The chain's CDR3 is CASSVRLAGAPETQYF. Written as DNA, the CDR3 is TGTGCCAGCAGTGTACGACTAGCGGGGGCCCCCGAGACCCAGTACTTC.

V and J are TRBV19 and TRBJ1-5, with D possibly being TRBD1 (6 bases). The CDR3 runs to 13 residues. Germline loops: CDR1 LNHDA, CDR2 SQIVND (reference sequence). Trimming pared 11 bases from V and 3 bases from J, leaving 14 bases between. The CDR3 nucleotides read TGTGCCGCAGGGGTCGATTTCAATCAGCCCCAGCATTTT. It encodes CAAGVDFNQPQHF. The full variable domain, its missing parts supplied by reference TRBV19 and TRBJ1-5, is DGGITQSPKYLFRKEGQNVTLSCEQNLNHDAMYWYRQDPGQGLRLIYYSQIVNDFQKGDIAEGYSVSREKKESFPLTVTSAQKNPTAFYLCAAGVDFNQPQHFGDGTRLSIL.

V usage is TRBV5-6 and J usage is TRBJ2-7; 9 bases match TRBD1. J was trimmed by 4 bases and V by 5 bases; bases with no gene match: 7. Germline V CDR1 and CDR2: SGHDT, YYEEEE. This CDR3 spans 14 amino acids. CDR3 protein: CASRGTGRSYEQYF. CDR3 in DNA: TGTGCCAGCAGGGGGACAGGGAGATCGTACGAGCAGTACTTC.

The table lists this clone with a count of one. This chain joins TRBV6-1 and TRBJ2-3; D not resolved. Germline V gene data show CDR1 as MNHNS and CDR2 as SASEGT. V was clipped by 7 bases and J by 6 bases, with 14 bases between them. This CDR3 contains 13 residues. CDR3 sequence reads: CASTILPFDTQYF. As DNA, the CDR3 is TGTGCCAGCACCATACTACCCTTCGATACGCAGTATTTT.

This clone was observed a single time. This sample includes further DNA sequences coding for the same CDR3. J is TRBJ1-2 and V is TRBV30, with 8 positions matching TRBD1. J gave up 6 bases and V 0 bases, and 9 bases lay outside the gene matches. There are 15 residues in the CDR3. Germline-derived CDR1 and CDR2 are GTSNPN and SVGIG (reference sequence). DNA for the CDR3: TGTGCCTGGAGTGTACACCAGGGGGCGACGGATGGCTACACCTTC. It is translated as CAWSVHQGATDGYTF.

V is TRBV5-4 and J is TRBJ2-7; 9 bases are shared with TRBD2. The V gene end was trimmed by 0 bases and the J gene end by 2 bases; junction bases not matched to a gene: 6. CDR1 and CDR2 from the germline V gene are SGHNT and YYREEE (reference sequence). This CDR3 has 16 amino acids. The CDR3 DNA follows: TGTGCCAGCAGCTTGGGTTCCAGCGGGGGGACCTACGAGCAGTACTTC. Translated, it gives CASSLGSSGGTYEQYF. The full variable domain, in which reference TRBV5-4 and TRBJ2-7 provide the parts outside the CDR3, is ETGVTQSPTHLIKTRGQQVTLRCSSQSGHNTVSWYQQALGQGPQFIFQYYREEENGRGNFPPRFSGLQFPNYSSELNVNALELDDSALYLCASSLGSSGGTYEQYFGPGTRLTVT.

This rearrangement joins TRBV27 to TRBJ2-1; 9 bases agree with TRBD1. Germline CDR1 reads MNHEY; CDR2 reads SMNVEV (reference sequence). The CDR3 totals 18 residues. Trimming at V came to 1 base and at J to 8 bases, leaving 15 bases not matched to a gene. CDR3 region: CASSLYPPPGQGGDEQFF. CDR3 coding DNA: TGTGCCAGCAGTTTATACCCCCCCCCGGGACAGGGAGGGGATGAGCAGTTCTTC.

The chain is built from TRBV7-9 and TRBJ2-2, with D perhaps matching TRBD2 (6 bases). The CDR3 length is 15 residues. V lost 6 bases and J lost 4, with 15 bases in between. Germline V gene sequence: CDR1 SEHNR, CDR2 FQNEAQ (reference sequence). The CDR3 sequence: CASRGTFRGTGELFF. The CDR3 coding sequence is TGTGCCAGCAGAGGGACTTTTCGGGGCACCGGGGAGCTGTTTTTT.

This chain connects TRBV19 to TRBJ1-2; tentative D call: TRBD1 (6 bases). Looked up from germline, CDR1 is LNHDA and CDR2 is SQIVND (reference sequence). CDR3 size: 15 residues. The V end was cut by 7 bases, the J end by 5 bases, with 20 bases between. This CDR3 reads CASTDKVGTSYGYTF. The CDR3 nucleotides read TGTGCCAGTACCGATAAGGTCGGGACATCATATGGCTACACCTTC.

V is TRBV2 and J is TRBJ2-7; the match to TRBD2 covers 10 bases. In germline, CDR1 is SNHLY, CDR2 FYNNEI. Trimming at V came to 0 bases and at J to 3 bases, leaving 5 bases not matched to a gene. There are 16 residues in the CDR3. DNA of the CDR3: TGTGCCAGCAGTGAAGCGAGGGGACTAGCGATCTACGAGCAGTACTTC. This gives the protein CASSEARGLAIYEQYF.

The genes are TRBV10-3 and TRBJ2-7, with 9 positions matching TRBD1. In germline, CDR1 is ENHRY, CDR2 SYGVKD. The CDR3 is made up of 14 amino acids. The CDR3, as DNA: TGTGCTTCGGTGCCGGGACAGGGCTCCTACGAGCAGTACTTC. Translation: CASVPGQGSYEQYF.

The chain is built from TRBV11-3 and TRBJ2-2; D is possibly TRBD1 or TRBD2 (5 bases each). V gave up 0 bases and J gave up 6 bases, with 17 bases separating them. The CDR3 spans 17 residues. Germline V CDR1 and CDR2: SGHNT, YENEEA. Here the CDR3 reads CASSLEGLGEGAGELFF. DNA for the CDR3: TGTGCCAGCAGCTTAGAAGGACTTGGGGAAGGGGCCGGGGAGCTGTTTTTT.

The V and J genes are TRBV30 and TRBJ1-2, with TRBD1 matching over 11 bases. The CDR3 is 14 amino acids. Trimming cost V 1 base and J 4 bases; bases outside gene matches: 2. From germline, CDR1 is GTSNPN and CDR2 SVGIG (reference sequence). The CDR3: CAWSAGTGGYGYTF. The DNA for the CDR3 is TGTGCCTGGAGTGCAGGGACAGGGGGCTATGGCTACACCTTC.

The chain combines TRBV7-2 with TRBJ2-7, with 9 bases identical to TRBD1. J lost 3 bases, V lost 6 bases, and 9 bases had no gene match. Per germline, CDR1 SGHTA and CDR2 FQGNSA. This CDR3 contains 15 residues. The CDR3 region is CASRTSPGQGYEQYF. Here the CDR3 DNA reads TGTGCCAGCAGAACTTCCCCGGGACAGGGCTACGAGCAGTACTTC.

The V call is TRBV21-1, the J call TRBJ2-1; no check of the table's D call, TRBD2, against the DNA was made. TRBV21-1 is described as a pseudogene. CDR3 length equals 17 residues. In DNA form, the CDR3 reads TGTGCCAGCAGCAAATCCCTGGGACTATTGACCTACAATGAGCAGTTCTTC. Translation gives CASSKSLGLLTYNEQFF.

The CDR3 nucleotides read TGTGCCAGCAGCCTTAGCGGGGGGGCCGGGACCCAGTACTTC. Encoded protein: CASSLSGGAGTQYF. This chain connects TRBV11-2 to TRBJ2-5; the match to TRBD2 covers 11 bases. V was pared by 5 bases and J by 7 bases, with 6 bases of the junction left unmatched. The CDR3 has 14 residues. Germline-derived CDR1 and CDR2 are SGHAT and FQNNGV.

The V gene is TRBV19, the J gene TRBJ2-7; TRBD1 might be the D (5 bases). Germline assignment: CDR1 LNHDA and CDR2 SQIVND (reference sequence). Trimming took off 5 bases at V and 1 base at J, with 15 bases between the two ends. The CDR3 sequence is 15 residues long. In DNA form, the CDR3 reads TGTGCCAGTAGTCCGACAGAGGACCCATCCTACGAGCAGTACTTC. It encodes CASSPTEDPSYEQYF.